These 21 T cell receptor beta chains were all obtained from the same sample, sequenced in a study of cytomegalovirus exposure and HLA in healthy donors. PCR employed 60 Vbeta and 13 Jbeta primers. Here immunoSEQ multiplex PCR was the method, and the copy in TCRdb shows in-frame clones only, minus some. The profile shows 150,000 or so clones, roughly 85% of them singletons. The sample taken for sequencing was PBMCs. Receptor source: a woman younger than 30 in good health and CMV-seronegative.

The chain links TRBV2 to TRBJ1-6; TRBD1 is a possible D gene (6 bases). With 6 bases removed from V and 3 bases from J, the gap between germline ends came to 9 bases. The V gene's germline CDR1 is SNHLY and CDR2 FYNNEI. The CDR3 totals 14 residues. The CDR3 protein is CASSLDSYNSPLHF. The CDR3 DNA follows: TGTGCCAGCAGCCTGGACAGCTATAATTCACCCCTCCACTTT.

This clone occurred a few times. The CDR3 region has the DNA TGCGCCAGCAGCGGCGGGACAGGGGTCGGCTACACCTTC. This encodes CASSGGTGVGYTF. The V and J genes are TRBV5-1 and TRBJ1-2; TRBD1 matches at 10 bases. CDR3 size: 13 residues. Trimming at V came to 4 bases and at J to 8 bases, leaving 5 bases not matched to a gene. Germline V gives CDR1 SGHRS, CDR2 YFSETQ.

Only one count was recorded for this clone. The V call is TRBV9, the J call TRBJ1-2; TRBD1 aligns across 11 bases. V gave up 0 bases and J gave up 4 bases; unmatched junction bases: 8. Germline CDR1 and CDR2: SGDLS and YYNGEE. CDR3 length equals 17 residues. The CDR3 sequence: CASSVGGQGASSYGYTF. The CDR3 region has the DNA TGTGCCAGCAGCGTAGGAGGACAGGGGGCCTCATCCTATGGCTACACCTTC.

The chain couples TRBV28 to TRBJ2-7; 9 nucleotides match TRBD2. The CDR3 spans 16 residues. J gave up 2 bases and V 6 bases, and 11 bases lay outside the gene matches. Germline V CDR1 and CDR2: MDHEN, SYDVKM. The DNA of the CDR3 is TGTGCCAGCAGCGTCAGACGGCGGGGGGGAACCTACGAGCAGTACTTC. Translated, it gives CASSVRRRGGTYEQYF.

The gene calls are TRBV28 and TRBJ2-3; 12 positions match TRBD2. The CDR3 length is 17 residues. Trimming cost V 7 bases and J 4 bases; bases outside gene matches: 12. CDR1 MDHEN and CDR2 SYDVKM come from the germline V gene. The CDR3 DNA reads as TGTGCCAGCACCCCGACGACTAGCGGGAGTGGGGCAGATACGCAGTATTTT. Translated: CASTPTTSGSGADTQYF. Drawing the rest from reference TRBV28 and TRBJ2-3, the complete variable domain is DVKVTQSSRYLVKRTGEKVFLECVQDMDHENMFWYRQDPGLGLRLIYFSYDVKMKEKGDIPEGYSVSREKKERFSLILESASTNQTSMYLCASTPTTSGSGADTQYFGPGTRLTVL.

The chain couples TRBV7-2 to TRBJ1-1; D is perhaps TRBD1 (5 bases). The CDR3 is 14 amino acids. V lost 1 base and J 1 base, leaving 7 bases between the germline ends. Per germline, CDR1 SGHTA and CDR2 FQGNSA. For the CDR3, the DNA is TGTGCCAGCAGCTTAGGGGGGGGGAACACTGAAGCTTTCTTT. Translated: CASSLGGGNTEAFF.

The CDR3 DNA sequence: TGTGCCAGCAGCCGAGGGACTAGCGGTGCCTACGAGCAGTACTTC. Translation gives CASSRGTSGAYEQYF. The chain couples TRBV4-2 to TRBJ2-7; TRBD2 aligns across 11 bases. V shed 4 bases and J 2 bases; nucleotides not matched to a gene: 4. The germline V gene has CDR1 LGHNA and CDR2 YNFKEQ. CDR3 length: 15 residues.

The chain joins TRBV9 to TRBJ2-1; TRBD2 agrees at 8 bases. CDR3 length: 21 residues. V shed 4 bases, J shed 4 bases, and the junction held 25 bases outside the gene matches. Germline-derived CDR1 and CDR2 are SGDLS and YYNGEE. CDR3 amino acids: CASSSHKNIPLAGLRYNEQFF. The DNA of the CDR3 is TGTGCCAGCAGCTCCCATAAGAACATACCTCTAGCGGGTCTTCGGTACAATGAGCAGTTCTTC.

V and J are TRBV6-1 and TRBJ2-5; D might be TRBD1 (6 bases). This CDR3 spans 12 amino acids. The germline CDR1 and CDR2 sequences are MNHNS and SASEGT. With 4 bases removed from V and 4 bases from J, the gap between germline ends came to 7 bases. The CDR3 DNA follows: TGTGCCAGCAGTGCACAGGGAGAGACCCAGTACTTC. This gives the protein CASSAQGETQYF.

V is TRBV28 and J is TRBJ2-5, with 7 bases lining up with TRBD2. J was trimmed by 3 bases and V by 3 bases; bases with no gene match: 10. Per germline, CDR1 MDHEN and CDR2 SYDVKM. The CDR3 covers 16 residues. The CDR3 reads CASSFGGYLQEETQYF. The CDR3 DNA sequence: TGTGCCAGCAGTTTCGGGGGGTATCTCCAGGAAGAGACCCAGTACTTC.

The chain employs TRBV9 and TRBJ2-2, with 13 bases fitting TRBD2. The trim removed 4 bases at V and 4 bases at J, leaving 13 bases unmatched. The CDR3 runs to 19 residues. CDR1 is SGDLS, CDR2 YYNGEE, per germline. The CDR3 sequence is CASSRGLAGDRWRTGELFF. The CDR3 DNA is TGTGCCAGCAGCCGCGGACTAGCGGGAGACCGTTGGCGCACCGGGGAGCTGTTTTTT. Using reference TRBV9 and TRBJ2-2 for the parts outside the CDR3, the full variable domain is DSGVTQTPKHLITATGQRVTLRCSPRSGDLSVYWYQQSLDQGLQFLIQYYNGEERAKGNILERFSAQQFPDLHSELNLSSLELGDSALYFCASSRGLAGDRWRTGELFFGEGSRLTVL.

The chain uses TRBV5-8 and TRBJ1-6; maybe TRBD1 (5 bases). Germline V gene sequence: CDR1 SGHTS, CDR2 YDEGEE. This CDR3 region has 13 residues. Trimming took 0 bases from V and 10 from J, leaving 8 bases between them. The DNA for the CDR3 is TGTGCCAGCAGCTTGGCGGCAGGGTCACCCCTCCACTTT. Amino acid sequence: CASSLAAGSPLHF.

The J gene is TRBJ1-2, the V gene TRBV9; TRBD1 matches 9 bases. Germline V gives CDR1 SGDLS, CDR2 YYNGEE. V shed 3 bases and J 2 bases; nucleotides not matched to a gene: 5. The CDR3 totals 15 residues. The CDR3 DNA sequence: TGTGCCAGCAGCGCCTGGGACAGGGAAAACTATGGCTACACCTTC. Protein: CASSAWDRENYGYTF.

The V gene is TRBV5-4, the J gene TRBJ2-7, with 14 bases aligning to TRBD2. The CDR3 is 16 residues long. J lost 0 bases, V lost 4 bases, and 3 bases had no gene match. CDR1 and CDR2 from the germline V gene are SGHNT and YYREEE (reference sequence). DNA for the CDR3: TGTGCCAGCAGCCCAGGACTAGCGGGGGGCTCCTACGAGCAGTACTTC. As protein: CASSPGLAGGSYEQYF.

The gene calls are TRBV5-8 and TRBJ1-2; 7 nucleotides agree with TRBD1. In germline, CDR1 is SGHTS, CDR2 YDEGEE. V shed 1 base, J shed 4 bases, and the junction held 10 bases outside the gene matches. There are 16 residues in the CDR3. CDR3 bases: TGTGCCAGCAGCTTGCCCGACAGGGCGCGGCTCTATGGCTACACCTTC. Its protein is CASSLPDRARLYGYTF.

This sequence joins TRBV7-2 and TRBJ2-5; D remains ambiguous. This CDR3 has 14 residues. The V end lost 5 bases, the J end lost 2 bases, and 12 bases lay between the germline ends. In germline, CDR1 is SGHTA, CDR2 FQGNSA. CDR3 coding DNA: TGTGCCAGCAGCCCCCAATCGCGGCAAGAGACCCAGTACTTC. It yields the protein CASSPQSRQETQYF. Looking up the rest from reference TRBV7-2 and TRBJ2-5 gives the full variable domain: GAGVSQSPSNKVTEKGKDVELRCDPISGHTALYWYRQSLGQGLEFLIYFQGNSAPDKSGLPSDRFSAERTGGSVSTLTIQRTQQEDSAVYLCASSPQSRQETQYFGPGTRLLVL.

The chain links TRBV28 to TRBJ2-7; D perhaps matches TRBD2 (5 bases). The CDR3 totals 15 residues. The V gene's germline CDR1 is MDHEN and CDR2 SYDVKM. V was shortened by 5 bases and J by 3 bases, with 17 bases between the two germline ends. The CDR3 reads CASSPGLGLSYEQYF. Here the CDR3 DNA reads TGTGCCAGCAGTCCCGGCCTAGGACTGAGCTACGAGCAGTACTTC. The whole variable domain, remainder taken from reference TRBV28 and TRBJ2-7, is DVKVTQSSRYLVKRTGEKVFLECVQDMDHENMFWYRQDPGLGLRLIYFSYDVKMKEKGDIPEGYSVSREKKERFSLILESASTNQTSMYLCASSPGLGLSYEQYFGPGTRLTVT.

The rearrangement joins TRBV7-9 to TRBJ1-2; a possible D gene is TRBD1 (6 bases). V dropped 1 base and J dropped 7 bases, with 10 bases sitting between them. The CDR3 has 13 residues. From germline, CDR1 is SEHNR and CDR2 FQNEAQ (reference sequence). CDR3 DNA sequence: TGTGCCAGCAGCTTAGATGAGGGGGTTGGCTACACCTTC. Its protein product is CASSLDEGVGYTF.

The rearrangement links TRBV4-2 to TRBJ1-1, with D tentatively TRBD1 (5 bases). Germline-derived CDR1 and CDR2 are LGHNA and YNFKEQ. The CDR3 is 15 residues long. The V gene lost 2 bases and the J gene lost 7 bases, with 17 bases spanning the gap. The CDR3 is CASSQPGGYKGEAFF. For the CDR3, the DNA is TGTGCCAGCAGCCAACCCGGGGGGTACAAGGGTGAAGCTTTCTTT.

The V and J genes are TRBV10-3 and TRBJ1-4; 10 nucleotides match TRBD1. Germline values: CDR1 ENHRY, CDR2 SYGVKD. This CDR3 has 14 amino acids. Losses at the gene ends were 9 bases for V and 4 bases for J; bases not matched to a gene: 5. This CDR3 reads CAIGRDRGNEKLFF. The CDR3, as DNA: TGTGCCATAGGCCGGGACAGGGGTAATGAAAAACTGTTTTTT.

The rearrangement links TRBV11-3 to TRBJ2-1, with D possibly TRBD2 on 5 matching bases. Germline V gene lookup returns CDR1 SGHNT and CDR2 YENEEA. The V end lost 2 bases, the J end lost 6 bases, and 8 bases lay between the germline ends. There are 13 residues in the CDR3. The DNA for the CDR3 is TGTGCCAGCAGCTTATTCGGGGTCAATGAGCAGTTCTTC. Its protein product is CASSLFGVNEQFF.